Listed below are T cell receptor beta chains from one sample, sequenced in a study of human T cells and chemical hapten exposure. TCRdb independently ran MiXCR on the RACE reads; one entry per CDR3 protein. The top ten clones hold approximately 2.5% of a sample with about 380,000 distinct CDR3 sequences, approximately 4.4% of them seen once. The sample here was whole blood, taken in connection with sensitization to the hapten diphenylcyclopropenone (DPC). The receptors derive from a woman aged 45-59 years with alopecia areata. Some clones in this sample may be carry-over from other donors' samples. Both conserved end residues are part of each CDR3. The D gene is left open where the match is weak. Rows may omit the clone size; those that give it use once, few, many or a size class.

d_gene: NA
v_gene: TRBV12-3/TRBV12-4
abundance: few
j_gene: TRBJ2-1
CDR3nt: TGTGCCAGCAGTTCCAGGGTTAGCTCCTACAATGAGCAGTTCTTC
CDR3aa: CASSSRVSSYNEQFF

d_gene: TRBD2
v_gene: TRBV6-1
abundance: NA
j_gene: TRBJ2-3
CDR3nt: TGTGCCAGCAGTCCCCCCCGGGGGCCGCGACTAGCGGGAATCACCGATACGCAGTATTTT
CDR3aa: CASSPPRGPRLAGITDTQYF

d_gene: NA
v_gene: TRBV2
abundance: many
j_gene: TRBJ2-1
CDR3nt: TGTGCCAGCAGTGAGTGGCAGAACGAGCAGTTCTTC
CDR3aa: CASSEWQNEQFF

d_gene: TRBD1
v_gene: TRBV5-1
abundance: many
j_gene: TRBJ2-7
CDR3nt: TGCGCCAGCAGATCCCGGGACAGACTCACCGAGCAGTACTTC
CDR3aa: CASRSRDRLTEQYF

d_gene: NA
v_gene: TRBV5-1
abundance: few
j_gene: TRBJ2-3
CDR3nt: TGCGCCAGCAGCTTGGCCTTAATCGGGGCCACAGATACGCAGTATTTT
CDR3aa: CASSLALIGATDTQYF

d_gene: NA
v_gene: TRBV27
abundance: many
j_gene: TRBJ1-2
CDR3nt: TGTGCCAGTAAACCCGAAAGCCCACTGAACTATGGCTACACCTTC
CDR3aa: CASKPESPLNYGYTF

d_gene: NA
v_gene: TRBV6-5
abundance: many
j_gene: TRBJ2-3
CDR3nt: TGTGCCAGCAGTTATGGTCCACTGAACACAGATACGCAGTATTTT
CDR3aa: CASSYGPLNTDTQYF

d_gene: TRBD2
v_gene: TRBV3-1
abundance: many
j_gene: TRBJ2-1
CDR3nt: TGTGCCAGCAGCCAAGTTACTAGCGGGGGGGCCCAAAATGAGCAGTTCTTC
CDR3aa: CASSQVTSGGAQNEQFF

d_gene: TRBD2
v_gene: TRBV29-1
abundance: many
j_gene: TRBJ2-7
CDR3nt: TGCAGCGTCGCGGGGGTTGTTGATTCCTACGAGCAGTACTTC
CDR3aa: CSVAGVVDSYEQYF

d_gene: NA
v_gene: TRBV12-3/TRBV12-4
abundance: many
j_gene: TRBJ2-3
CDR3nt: TGTGCCAGCACAATTAGAGCGGGTACAGATACGCAGTATTTT
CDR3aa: CASTIRAGTDTQYF

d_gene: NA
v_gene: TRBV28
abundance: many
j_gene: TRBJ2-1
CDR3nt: TGTGCCAGCACCCGGGACCCCTACAATGAGCAGTTCTTC
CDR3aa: CASTRDPYNEQFF

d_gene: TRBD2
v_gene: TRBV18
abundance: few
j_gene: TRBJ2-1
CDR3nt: TGTGCCAGCTCATCTGGGATAGCGGGAGGAACCGATGAGCAGTTCTTC
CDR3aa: CASSSGIAGGTDEQFF

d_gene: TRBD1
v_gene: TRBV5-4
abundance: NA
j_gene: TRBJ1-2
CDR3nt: TGTGCCAGCAGCTTGGCCACGGGACAGGGGGGAAATGGCTACACCTTC
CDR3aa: CASSLATGQGGNGYTF

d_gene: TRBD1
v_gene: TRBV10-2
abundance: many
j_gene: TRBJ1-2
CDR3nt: TGCGCCGGTGGGGACAGGGGGCTCGGTGGCTACACCTTC
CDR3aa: CAGGDRGLGGYTF

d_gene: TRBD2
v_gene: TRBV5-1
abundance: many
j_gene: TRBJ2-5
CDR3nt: TGCGCCAGCAGTGAAACTAGCGCATTTCAAGAGACCCAGTACTTC
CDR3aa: CASSETSAFQETQYF

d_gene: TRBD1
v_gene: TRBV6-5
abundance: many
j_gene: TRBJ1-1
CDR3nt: TGTGCCAGCAGCCCTCTGAGCAGGGGGAGTCGCACTGAAGCTTTCTTT
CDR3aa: CASSPLSRGSRTEAFF

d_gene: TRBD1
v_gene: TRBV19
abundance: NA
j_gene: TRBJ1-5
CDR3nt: TGTGCCAGTAGCCGGACAGGAACTCAGCCCCAGCATTTT
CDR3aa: CASSRTGTQPQHF

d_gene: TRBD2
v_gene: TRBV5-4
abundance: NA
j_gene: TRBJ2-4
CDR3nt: TGTGCCAGCAGTGACGGGACTACCCCTCACATTCAGTACTTC
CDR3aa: CASSDGTTPHIQYF

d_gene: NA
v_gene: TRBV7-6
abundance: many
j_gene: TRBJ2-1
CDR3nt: TGTGCCAGCAGCTTCGGGGGTAACAATGAGCAGTTCTTC
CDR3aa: CASSFGGNNEQFF

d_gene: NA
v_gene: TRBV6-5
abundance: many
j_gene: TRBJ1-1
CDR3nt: TGTGCCAGCAGTTTCGCAGCGATGAACACTGAAGCTTTCTTT
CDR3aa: CASSFAAMNTEAFF

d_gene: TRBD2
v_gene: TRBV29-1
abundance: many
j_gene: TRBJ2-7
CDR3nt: TGCAGCGTTGGGGAGGGCTACTACGAGCAGTACTTC
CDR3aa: CSVGEGYYEQYF

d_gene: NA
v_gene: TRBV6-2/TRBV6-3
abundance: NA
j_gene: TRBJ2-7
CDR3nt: TGTGCCAGCTCTTCCCTGGACTCCGGCTCCTACGAGCAGTACTTC
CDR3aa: CASSSLDSGSYEQYF

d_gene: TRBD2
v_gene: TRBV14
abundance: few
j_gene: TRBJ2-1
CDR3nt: TGTGCCAGCAGCCATAGCAGCGGGAGCCGGCTCAAGAGCTCCTACAATGAGCAGTTCTTC
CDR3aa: CASSHSSGSRLKSSYNEQFF

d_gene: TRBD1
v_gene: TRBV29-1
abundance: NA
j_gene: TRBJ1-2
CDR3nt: TGCAGCACCGGACAGGGGGAGGGCTACACCTTC
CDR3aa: CSTGQGEGYTF

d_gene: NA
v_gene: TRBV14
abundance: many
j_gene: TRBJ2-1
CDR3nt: TGTGCCAGCAGCCAGATAGGGACGAGTGAGCAGTTCTTC
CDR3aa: CASSQIGTSEQFF

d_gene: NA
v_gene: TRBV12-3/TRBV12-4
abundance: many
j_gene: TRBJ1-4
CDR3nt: TGTGCCAGCAGTCCCCTGACAGGTCTTAATGAAAAACTGTTTTTT
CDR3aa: CASSPLTGLNEKLFF

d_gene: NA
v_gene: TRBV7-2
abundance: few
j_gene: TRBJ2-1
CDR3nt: TGTGCCAGCAGCTTAGGAATGGGGGGAATCCTTTACAATGAGCAGTTCTTC
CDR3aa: CASSLGMGGILYNEQFF

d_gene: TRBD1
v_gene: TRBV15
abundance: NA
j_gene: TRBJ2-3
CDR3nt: TGTGCCACCAGCAATGCGAAGACAGGGCCTAGCACAGATACGCAGTATTTT
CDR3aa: CATSNAKTGPSTDTQYF

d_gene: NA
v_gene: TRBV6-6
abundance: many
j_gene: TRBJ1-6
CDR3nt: TGTGCCAGCAGCCCCCCGGGACTGTCTAATTCACCCCTCCACTTT
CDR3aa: CASSPPGLSNSPLHF

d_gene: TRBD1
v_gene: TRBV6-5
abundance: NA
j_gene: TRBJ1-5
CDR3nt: TGTGCCAGCAGTCGTTACAGGGGGCAGCAGCCCCAGCATTTT
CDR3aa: CASSRYRGQQPQHF

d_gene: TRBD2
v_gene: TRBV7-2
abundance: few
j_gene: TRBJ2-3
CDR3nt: TGTGCCAGCAGCTTAGTGGCGGGAGTTGGCGATACGCAGTATTTT
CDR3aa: CASSLVAGVGDTQYF

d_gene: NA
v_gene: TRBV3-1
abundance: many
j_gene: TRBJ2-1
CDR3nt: TGTGCCAGCAGCCAAAAACGTACCAATGAGCAGTTCTTC
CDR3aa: CASSQKRTNEQFF

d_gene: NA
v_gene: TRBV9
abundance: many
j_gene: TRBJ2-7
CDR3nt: TGTGCCAGCAGTGGACAAGTCCTTGTCTTC
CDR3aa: CASSGQVLVF

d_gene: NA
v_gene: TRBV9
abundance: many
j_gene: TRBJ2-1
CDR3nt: TGTGCCAGCAGCGTAGGGGTCGACAATGAGCAGTTCTTC
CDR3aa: CASSVGVDNEQFF

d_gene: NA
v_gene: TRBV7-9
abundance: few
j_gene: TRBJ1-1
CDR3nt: TGTGCCAGCGTCAGGGCCTTGAACACTGAAGCTTTCTTT
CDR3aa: CASVRALNTEAFF

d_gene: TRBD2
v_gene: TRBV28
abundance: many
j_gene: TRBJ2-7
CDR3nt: TGTGCCAGCAGTCCGCACAGCGGGGTTAACTCCTACGAGCAGTACTTC
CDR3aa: CASSPHSGVNSYEQYF

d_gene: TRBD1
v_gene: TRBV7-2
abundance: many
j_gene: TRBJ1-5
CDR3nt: TGTGCCAGCAGGGGACAGTCAAGCAATCAGCCCCAGCATTTT
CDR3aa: CASRGQSSNQPQHF

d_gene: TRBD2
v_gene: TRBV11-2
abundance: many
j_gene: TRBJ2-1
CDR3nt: TGTGCCAGCAGCCCAGCCGGGACTAGCGCTTACAATGAGCAGTTCTTC
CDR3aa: CASSPAGTSAYNEQFF

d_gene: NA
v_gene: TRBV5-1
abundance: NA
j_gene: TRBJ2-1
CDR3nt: TGCGCCAGCAGCTTGGTCGGGGTCGCCTACAATGAGCAGTTCTTC
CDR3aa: CASSLVGVAYNEQFF

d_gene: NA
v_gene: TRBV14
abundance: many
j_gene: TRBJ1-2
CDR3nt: TGTGCCAGCAGCCAAGGGTCGGCCAGGGTCTATGGCTACACCTTC
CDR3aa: CASSQGSARVYGYTF

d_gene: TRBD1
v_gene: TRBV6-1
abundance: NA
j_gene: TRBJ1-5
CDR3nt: TGTGCCAGCAGCGTCCAGGGGGCCAATCAGCCCCAGCATTTT
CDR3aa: CASSVQGANQPQHF

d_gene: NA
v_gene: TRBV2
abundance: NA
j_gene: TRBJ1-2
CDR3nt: TGTGCCAGCAGTGAGATGATAGGAGACTATGGCTACACCTTC
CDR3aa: CASSEMIGDYGYTF

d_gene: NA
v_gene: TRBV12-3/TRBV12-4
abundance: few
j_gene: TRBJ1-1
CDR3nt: TGTGCCAGCAGCCATCCTAGCGCTGAAGCTTTCTTT
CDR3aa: CASSHPSAEAFF

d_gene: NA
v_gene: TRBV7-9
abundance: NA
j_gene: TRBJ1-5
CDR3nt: TGTGCCAGCAGCGACTCAGGTACCTTCAATCAGCCCCAGCATTTT
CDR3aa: CASSDSGTFNQPQHF

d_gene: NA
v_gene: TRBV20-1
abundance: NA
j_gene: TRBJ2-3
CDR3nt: TGCAGTGCTATGGGGCAGGGACGCACAGATACGCAGTATTTT
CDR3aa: CSAMGQGRTDTQYF

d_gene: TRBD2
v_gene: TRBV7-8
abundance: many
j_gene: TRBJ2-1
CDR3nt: TGTGCCAGCAGCTCCGGACTAGCGGAGTGGGACAGCTCCTACAATGAGCAGTTCTTC
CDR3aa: CASSSGLAEWDSSYNEQFF

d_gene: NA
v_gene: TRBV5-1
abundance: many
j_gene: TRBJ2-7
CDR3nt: TGCGCCAGCAGCTTGAGGGCGGGGAATAGCGGAGAGCAGTACTTC
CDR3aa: CASSLRAGNSGEQYF

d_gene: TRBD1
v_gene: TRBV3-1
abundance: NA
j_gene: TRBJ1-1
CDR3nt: TGTGCCAGCAGCCCCCGGGACAGGGCCACTGAAGCTTTCTTT
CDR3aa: CASSPRDRATEAFF

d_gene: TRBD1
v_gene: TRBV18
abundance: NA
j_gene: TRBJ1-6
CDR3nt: TGTGCCAGCTCACCACAAGAGAAACAGGGGGGAAATTCACCCCTCCACTTT
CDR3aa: CASSPQEKQGGNSPLHF